What follows are 3 T cell receptor beta chains derived from one specimen sequenced in a study of technical replicates of blood from several donors. Some clones are missing from TCRdb's copy, which holds only in-frame ones; the method was immunoSEQ multiplex PCR. The sample holds approximately 73,000 clones; about 96% are singletons and the top ten take roughly 0.35%. Sequenced material: T cells isolated from PBMCs. The source is a human donor in good health.

A single count supports this clone. The rearrangement links TRBV5-1 to TRBJ2-2; tentative D call: TRBD1 (7 bases). Germline CDR1 and CDR2: SGHRS and YFSETQ. Trimming pared 0 bases from V and 5 bases from J, leaving 8 bases between. CDR3 length: 14 amino acids. Written as DNA, the CDR3 is TGCGCCAGCAGCTTGGCAGGGGGGACCGGGGAGCTGTTTTTT. It yields the protein CASSLAGGTGELFF.

This clone was recorded only once. The genes are TRBV27 and TRBJ1-3; 8 bases match TRBD1. The V segment lost 2 bases and the J segment 4 bases; nucleotides outside the gene matches: 4. Germline V CDR1 and CDR2: MNHEY, SMNVEV (reference sequence). This CDR3 spans 15 amino acids. The CDR3 here is CASSLGRTGGNTIYF. The CDR3 nucleotides are TGTGCCAGCAGTTTAGGTCGGACAGGGGGAAACACCATATATTTT.

The rearrangement uses TRBV7-3 and TRBJ2-3; D unresolved. V lost 5 bases to trimming and J lost 8 bases, with 11 bases between them. From germline, CDR1 is SGHTA and CDR2 FQGTGA. There are 12 residues in the CDR3. The CDR3 nucleotides read TGTGCCAGCAGCCCGACTGGCAGTACGCAGTATTTT. It specifies CASSPTGSTQYF.